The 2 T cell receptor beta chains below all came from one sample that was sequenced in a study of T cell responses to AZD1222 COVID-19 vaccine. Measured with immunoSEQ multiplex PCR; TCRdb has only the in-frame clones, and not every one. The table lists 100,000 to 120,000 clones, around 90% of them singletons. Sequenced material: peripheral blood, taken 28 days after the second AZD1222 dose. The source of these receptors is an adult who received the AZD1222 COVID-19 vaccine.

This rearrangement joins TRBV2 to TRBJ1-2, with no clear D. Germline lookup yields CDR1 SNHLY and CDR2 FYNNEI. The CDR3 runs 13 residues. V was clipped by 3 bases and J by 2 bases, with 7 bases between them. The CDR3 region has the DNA TGTGCCAGCAGTGACTGGCGGAACTATGGCTACACCTTC. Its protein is CASSDWRNYGYTF. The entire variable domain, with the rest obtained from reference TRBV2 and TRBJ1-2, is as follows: EPEVTQTPSHQVTQMGQEVILRCVPISNHLYFYWYRQILGQKVEFLVSFYNNEISEKSEIFDDQFSVERPDGSNFTLKIRSTKLEDSAMYFCASSDWRNYGYTFGSGTRLTVV.

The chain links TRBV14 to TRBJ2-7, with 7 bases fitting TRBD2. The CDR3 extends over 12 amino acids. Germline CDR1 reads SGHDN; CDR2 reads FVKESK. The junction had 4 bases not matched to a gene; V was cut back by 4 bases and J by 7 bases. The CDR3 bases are TGTGCCAGCAGCCTGGGGGGGTCTGAGCAGTACTTC. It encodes CASSLGGSEQYF.